The T cell receptor (beta chain) under discussion was sequenced for a study of cytomegalovirus exposure and HLA in healthy donors. Notes on the study in general: In a later analysis, HLA-associated TCR beta chains were more clonally expanded than equally common others. As a later analysis revealed, the rate of TCR association differed by HLA locus, with DRB1 most and HLA-C fewest. The study flagged roughly 160 TCR beta chains as cytomegalovirus-associated.

A remark on this clone: Antigen specificity is unknown.

The CDR3 runs 15 residues. Germline trimming cut 3 bases from V and 3 bases from J; bases unmatched to any gene: 7. Looked up from germline, CDR1 is SNHLY and CDR2 is FYNNEI. With 60 Vbeta and 13 Jbeta primers, the PCR was carried out. Here immunoSEQ multiplex PCR was the method, and the copy in TCRdb shows in-frame clones only, minus some. The table records 120,000 or so clones, less than 85% of them present only once. It was healthy bone marrow donors who served as donors. The TCR originated in a man aged 25-45 years in good health and CMV-seropositive. Sequencing was carried out using PBMCs. This chain connects TRBV2 to TRBJ1-2; TRBD1 agrees at 7 bases. CDR3 in DNA: TGTGCCAGCAGTGACGACCGGGACAGCGACTATGGCTACACCTTC. It translates to CASSDDRDSDYGYTF.